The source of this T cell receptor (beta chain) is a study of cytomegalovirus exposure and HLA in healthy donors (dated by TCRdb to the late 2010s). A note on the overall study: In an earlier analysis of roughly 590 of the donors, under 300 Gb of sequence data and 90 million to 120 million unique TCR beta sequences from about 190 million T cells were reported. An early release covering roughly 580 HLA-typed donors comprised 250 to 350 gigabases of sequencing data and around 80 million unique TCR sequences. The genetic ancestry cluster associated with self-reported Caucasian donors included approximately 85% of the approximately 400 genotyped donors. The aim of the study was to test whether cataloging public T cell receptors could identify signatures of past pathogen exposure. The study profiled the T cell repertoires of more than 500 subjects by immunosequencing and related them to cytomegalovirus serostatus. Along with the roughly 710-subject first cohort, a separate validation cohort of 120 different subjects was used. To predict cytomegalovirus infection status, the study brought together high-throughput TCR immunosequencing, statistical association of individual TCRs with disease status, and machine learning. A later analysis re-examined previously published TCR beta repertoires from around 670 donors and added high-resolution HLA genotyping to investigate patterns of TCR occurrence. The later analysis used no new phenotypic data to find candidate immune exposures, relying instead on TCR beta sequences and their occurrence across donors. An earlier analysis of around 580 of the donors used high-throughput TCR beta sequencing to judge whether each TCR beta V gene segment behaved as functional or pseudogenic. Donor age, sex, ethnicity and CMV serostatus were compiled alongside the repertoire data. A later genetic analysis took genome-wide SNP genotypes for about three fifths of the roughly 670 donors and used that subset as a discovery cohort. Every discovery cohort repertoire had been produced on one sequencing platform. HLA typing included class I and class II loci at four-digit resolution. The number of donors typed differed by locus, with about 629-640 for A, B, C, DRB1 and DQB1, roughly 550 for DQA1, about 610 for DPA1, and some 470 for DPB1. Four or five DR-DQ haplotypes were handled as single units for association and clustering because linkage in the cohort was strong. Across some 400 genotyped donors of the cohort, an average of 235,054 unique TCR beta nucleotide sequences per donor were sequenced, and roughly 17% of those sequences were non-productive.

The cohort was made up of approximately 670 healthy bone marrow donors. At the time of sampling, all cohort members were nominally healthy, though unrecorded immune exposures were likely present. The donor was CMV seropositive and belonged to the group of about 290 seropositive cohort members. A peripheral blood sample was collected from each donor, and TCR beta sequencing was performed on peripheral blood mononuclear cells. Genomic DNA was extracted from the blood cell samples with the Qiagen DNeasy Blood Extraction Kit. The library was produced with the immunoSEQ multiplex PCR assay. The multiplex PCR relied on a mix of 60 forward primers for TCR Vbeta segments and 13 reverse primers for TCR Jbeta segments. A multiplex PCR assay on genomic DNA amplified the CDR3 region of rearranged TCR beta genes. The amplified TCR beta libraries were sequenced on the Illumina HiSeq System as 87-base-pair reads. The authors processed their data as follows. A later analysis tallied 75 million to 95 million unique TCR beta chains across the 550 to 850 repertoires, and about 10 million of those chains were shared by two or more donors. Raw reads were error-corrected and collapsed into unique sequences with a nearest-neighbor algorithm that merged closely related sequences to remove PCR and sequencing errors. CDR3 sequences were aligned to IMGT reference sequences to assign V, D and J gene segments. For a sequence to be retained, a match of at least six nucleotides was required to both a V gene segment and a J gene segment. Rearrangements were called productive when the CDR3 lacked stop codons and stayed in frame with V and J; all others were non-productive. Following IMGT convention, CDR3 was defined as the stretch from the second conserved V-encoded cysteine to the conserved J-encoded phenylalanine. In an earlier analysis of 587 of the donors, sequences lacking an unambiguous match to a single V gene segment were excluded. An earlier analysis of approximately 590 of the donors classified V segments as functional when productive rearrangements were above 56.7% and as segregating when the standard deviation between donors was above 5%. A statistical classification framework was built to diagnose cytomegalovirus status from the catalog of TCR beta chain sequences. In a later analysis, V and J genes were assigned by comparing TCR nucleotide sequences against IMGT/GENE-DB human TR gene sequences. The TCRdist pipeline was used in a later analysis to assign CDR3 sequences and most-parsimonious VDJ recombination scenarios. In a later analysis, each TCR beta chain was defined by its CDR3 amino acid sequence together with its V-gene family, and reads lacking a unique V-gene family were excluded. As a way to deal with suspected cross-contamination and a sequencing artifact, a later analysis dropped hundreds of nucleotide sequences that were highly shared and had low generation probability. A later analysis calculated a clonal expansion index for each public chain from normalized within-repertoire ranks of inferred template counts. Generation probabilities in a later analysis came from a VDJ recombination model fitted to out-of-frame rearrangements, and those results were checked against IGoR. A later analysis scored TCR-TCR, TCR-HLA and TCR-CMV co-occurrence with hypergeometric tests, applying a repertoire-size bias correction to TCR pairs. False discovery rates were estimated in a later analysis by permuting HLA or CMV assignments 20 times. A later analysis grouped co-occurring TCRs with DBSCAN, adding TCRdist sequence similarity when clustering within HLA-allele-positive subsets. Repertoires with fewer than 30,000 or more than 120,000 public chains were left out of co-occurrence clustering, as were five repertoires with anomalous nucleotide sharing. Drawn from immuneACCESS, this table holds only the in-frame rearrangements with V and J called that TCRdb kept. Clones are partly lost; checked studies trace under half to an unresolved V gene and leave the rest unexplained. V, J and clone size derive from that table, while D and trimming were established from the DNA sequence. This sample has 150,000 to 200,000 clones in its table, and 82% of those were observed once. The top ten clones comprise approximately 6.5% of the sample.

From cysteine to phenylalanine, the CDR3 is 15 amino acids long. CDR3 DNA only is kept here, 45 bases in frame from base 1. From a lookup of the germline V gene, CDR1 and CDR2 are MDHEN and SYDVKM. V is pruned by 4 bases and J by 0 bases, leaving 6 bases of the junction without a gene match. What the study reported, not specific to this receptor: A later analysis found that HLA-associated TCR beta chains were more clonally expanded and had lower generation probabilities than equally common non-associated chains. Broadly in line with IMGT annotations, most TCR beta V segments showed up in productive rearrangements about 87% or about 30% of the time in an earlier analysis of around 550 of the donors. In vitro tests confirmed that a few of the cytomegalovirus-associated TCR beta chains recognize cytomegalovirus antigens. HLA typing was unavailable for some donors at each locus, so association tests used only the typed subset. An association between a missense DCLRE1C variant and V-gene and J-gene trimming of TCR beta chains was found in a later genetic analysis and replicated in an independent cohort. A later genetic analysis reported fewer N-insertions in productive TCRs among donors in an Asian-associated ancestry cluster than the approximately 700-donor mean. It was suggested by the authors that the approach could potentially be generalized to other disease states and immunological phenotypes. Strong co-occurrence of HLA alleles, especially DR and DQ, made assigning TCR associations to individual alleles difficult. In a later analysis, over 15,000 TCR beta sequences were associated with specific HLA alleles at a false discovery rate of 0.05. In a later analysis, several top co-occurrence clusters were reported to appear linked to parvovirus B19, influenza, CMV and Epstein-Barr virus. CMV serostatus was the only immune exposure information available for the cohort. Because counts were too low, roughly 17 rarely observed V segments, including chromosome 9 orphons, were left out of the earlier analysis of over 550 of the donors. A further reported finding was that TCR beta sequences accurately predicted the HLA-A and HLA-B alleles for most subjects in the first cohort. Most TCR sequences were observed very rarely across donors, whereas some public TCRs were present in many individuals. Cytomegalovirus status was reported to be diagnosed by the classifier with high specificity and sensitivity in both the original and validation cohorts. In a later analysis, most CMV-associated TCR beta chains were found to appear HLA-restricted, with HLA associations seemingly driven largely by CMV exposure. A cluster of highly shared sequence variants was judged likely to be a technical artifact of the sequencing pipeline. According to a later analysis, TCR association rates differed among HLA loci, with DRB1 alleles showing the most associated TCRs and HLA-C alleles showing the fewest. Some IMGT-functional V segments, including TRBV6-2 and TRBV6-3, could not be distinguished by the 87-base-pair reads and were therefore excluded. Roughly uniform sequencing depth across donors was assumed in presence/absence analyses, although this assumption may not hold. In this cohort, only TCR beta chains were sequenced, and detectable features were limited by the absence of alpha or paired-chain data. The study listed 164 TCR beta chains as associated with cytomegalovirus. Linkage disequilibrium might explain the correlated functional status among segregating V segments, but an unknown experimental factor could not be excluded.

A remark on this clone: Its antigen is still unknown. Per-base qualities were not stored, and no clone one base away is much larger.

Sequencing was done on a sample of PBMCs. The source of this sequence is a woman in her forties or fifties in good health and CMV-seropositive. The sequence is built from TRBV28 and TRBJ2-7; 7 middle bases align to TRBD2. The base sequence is TGTGCCAGCAGTTATATTGGGGGGGGCTCCTACGAGCAGTACTTC. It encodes CASSYIGGGSYEQYF.